The T cell receptor (beta chain) under discussion was sequenced for a study of T-cell reconstitution after alpha-beta-depleted transplantation in children. Researchers prepared the TCRbeta library using unique molecular identifiers, the study reports. TCRdb re-called the PCR reads with MiXCR, one entry per CDR3 protein. The sample contains almost 500,000 distinct CDR3 sequences, roughly an eighth of which appear only once. This clonotype was detected many times. The source is a human donor who donated a stem cell graft to a child with combined immunodeficiency. Specimen: PBMCs from the stem cell graft donor, collected from the stem cell graft.

CDR3 protein: CASSPSLGSYNEQFF. Here the CDR3 DNA reads TGTGCCAGCAGCCCGAGTCTGGGTTCCTACAATGAGCAGTTCTTC. V gene TRBV6-2 or TRBV6-3 combines with J gene TRBJ2-1; D unresolved. The CDR3 length is 15 residues. The germline V gene encodes CDR1 MNHEY and CDR2 SVGEGT. V lost 6 bases, J lost 1 base, and 13 bases lay in between.